This T cell receptor beta chain was observed in a study of shared clonotypes between healthy human individuals. The study, taken as a whole, reports: Generation of non-shared clonotypes was less probable than generation of clonotypes shared by all four donors. How much donors shared clonotypes was expected to be affected by sequencing depth.

Looked up from germline, CDR1 is SGHNT and CDR2 is YYREEE (reference sequence). Trimming left V 4 bases short and J 8 bases short, with 12 bases between. The CDR3 is 12 residues long. Notes on this clone: The antigen remains undetermined.

Partitioning of CD4+ cells yielded a CD45RA+ naive subset and a CD45RA-negative memory subset. Produced via immunoSEQ multiplex PCR; TCRdb's table is partial and in-frame only. The sample comprises under 1,100,000 clones, around 78% of which are singletons, and 0.55% to 0.7% rests with the top ten. The rearrangement uses TRBV5-4 and TRBJ1-2; tentatively, D is TRBD1 (6 bases). Input material: memory CD4+ T cells from PBMCs. Documented subset: CD45RA-negative fraction. This TCR derives from a man younger than 35 in good health. Some clones in this sample may be carry-over from other donors' samples. The CDR3 DNA follows: TGTGCCAGCAGCCTGGACAGACGCGGCTACACCTTC. This encodes CASSLDRRGYTF.